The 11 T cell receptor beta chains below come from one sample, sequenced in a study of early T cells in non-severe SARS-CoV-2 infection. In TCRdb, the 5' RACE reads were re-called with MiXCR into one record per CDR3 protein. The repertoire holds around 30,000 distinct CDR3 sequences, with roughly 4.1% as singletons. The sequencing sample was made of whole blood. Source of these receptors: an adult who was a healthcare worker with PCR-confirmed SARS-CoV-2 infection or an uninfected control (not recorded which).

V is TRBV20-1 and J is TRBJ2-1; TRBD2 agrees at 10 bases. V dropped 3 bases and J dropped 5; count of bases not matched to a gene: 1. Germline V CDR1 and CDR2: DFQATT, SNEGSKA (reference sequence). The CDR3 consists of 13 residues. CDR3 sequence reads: CSASTSGDNEQFF. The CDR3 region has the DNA TGCAGTGCTAGTACTAGCGGGGACAATGAGCAGTTCTTC.

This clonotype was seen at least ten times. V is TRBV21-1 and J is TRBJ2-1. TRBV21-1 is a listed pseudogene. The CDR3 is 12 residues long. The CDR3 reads CASNKKRCEQFF. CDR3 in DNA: TGTGCCAGCAACAAAAAGAGGTGTGAGCAGTTCTTC.

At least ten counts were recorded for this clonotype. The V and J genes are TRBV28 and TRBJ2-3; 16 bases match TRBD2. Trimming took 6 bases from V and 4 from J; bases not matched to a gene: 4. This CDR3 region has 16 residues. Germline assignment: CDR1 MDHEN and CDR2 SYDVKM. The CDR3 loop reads CASRGGLAGGADTQYF. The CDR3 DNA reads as TGTGCCAGCAGGGGGGGACTAGCGGGAGGGGCAGATACGCAGTATTTT.

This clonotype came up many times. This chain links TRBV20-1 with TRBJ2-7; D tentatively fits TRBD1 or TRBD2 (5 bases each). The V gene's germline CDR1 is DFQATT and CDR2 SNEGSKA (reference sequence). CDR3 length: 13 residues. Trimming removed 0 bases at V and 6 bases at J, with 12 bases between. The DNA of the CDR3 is TGCAGTGCTAGAGATCAGCGGCAGGGCGAGCAGTACTTC. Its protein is CSARDQRQGEQYF.

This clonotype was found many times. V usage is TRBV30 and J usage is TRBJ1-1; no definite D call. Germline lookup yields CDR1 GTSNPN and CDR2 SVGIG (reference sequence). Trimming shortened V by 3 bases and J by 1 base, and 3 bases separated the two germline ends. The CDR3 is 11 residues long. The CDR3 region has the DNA TGTGCCTGGAGGTGGAACACTGAAGCTTTCTTT. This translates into CAWRWNTEAFF.

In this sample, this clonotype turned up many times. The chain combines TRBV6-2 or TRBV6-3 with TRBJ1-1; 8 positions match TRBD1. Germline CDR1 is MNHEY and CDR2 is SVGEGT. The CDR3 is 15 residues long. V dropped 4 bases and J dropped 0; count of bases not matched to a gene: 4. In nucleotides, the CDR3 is TGTGCCAGCAGTTCCCGGACAGGGATGAACACTGAAGCTTTCTTT. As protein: CASSSRTGMNTEAFF.

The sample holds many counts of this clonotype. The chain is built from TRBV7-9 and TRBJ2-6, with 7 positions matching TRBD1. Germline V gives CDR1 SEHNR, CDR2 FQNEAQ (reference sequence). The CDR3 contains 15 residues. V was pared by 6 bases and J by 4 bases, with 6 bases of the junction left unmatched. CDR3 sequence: CASSDRAGGANVLTF. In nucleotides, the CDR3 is TGTGCCAGCAGTGACAGGGCAGGCGGGGCCAACGTCCTGACTTTC.

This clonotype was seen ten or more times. The CDR3 DNA reads as TGTGCCAGCAGTCCGCTGGCCGTAGGTACCACCGGGGAGCTGTTTTTT. It yields the protein CASSPLAVGTTGELFF. This chain links TRBV27 with TRBJ2-2; D not certain. Trimming cost V 5 bases and J 4 bases, with 17 bases left between them. The CDR3 length is 16 residues. Germline CDR1 MNHEY, CDR2 SMNVEV (reference sequence).

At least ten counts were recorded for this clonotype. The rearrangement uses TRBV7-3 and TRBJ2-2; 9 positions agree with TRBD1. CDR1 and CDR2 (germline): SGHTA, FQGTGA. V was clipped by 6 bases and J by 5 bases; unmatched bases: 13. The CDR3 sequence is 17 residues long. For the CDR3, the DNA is TGTGCCAGCAGTCCATACGGTGGACAGGGGCGGACCGGGGAGCTGTTTTTT. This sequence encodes CASSPYGGQGRTGELFF. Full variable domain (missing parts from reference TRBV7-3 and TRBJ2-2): GAGVSQTPSNKVTEKGKYVELRCDPISGHTALYWYRQSLGQGPEFLIYFQGTGAADDSGLPNDRFFAVRPEGSVSTLKIQRTERGDSAVYLCASSPYGGQGRTGELFFGEGSRLTVL.

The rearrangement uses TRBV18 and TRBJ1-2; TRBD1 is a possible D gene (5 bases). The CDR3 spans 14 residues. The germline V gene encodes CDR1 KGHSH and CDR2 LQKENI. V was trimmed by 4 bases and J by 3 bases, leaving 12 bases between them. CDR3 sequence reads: CASSLFGGDYGYTF. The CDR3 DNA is TGTGCCAGCTCACTCTTCGGGGGAGACTATGGCTACACCTTC.

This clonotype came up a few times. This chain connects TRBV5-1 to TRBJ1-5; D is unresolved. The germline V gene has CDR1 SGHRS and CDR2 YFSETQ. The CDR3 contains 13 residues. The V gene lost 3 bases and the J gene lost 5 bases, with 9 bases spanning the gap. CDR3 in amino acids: CASSSDSYQPQHF. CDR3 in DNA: TGCGCCAGCAGCTCGGACTCGTATCAGCCCCAGCATTTT. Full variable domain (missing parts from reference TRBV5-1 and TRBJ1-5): KAGVTQTPRYLIKTRGQQVTLSCSPISGHRSVSWYQQTPGQGLQFLFEYFSETQRNKGNFPGRFSGRQFSNSRSEMNVSTLELGDSALYLCASSSDSYQPQHFGDGTRLSIL.